Listed below are T cell receptor beta chains from one sample, sequenced in a study of T cell responses to AZD1222 COVID-19 vaccine. Clones were read by immunoSEQ multiplex PCR, and TCRdb kept only the in-frame ones, dropping some. In the table there are about 140,000 clones, 88% of which are singletons. The specimen was peripheral blood, collected 28 days after the second dose of the MenACWY control vaccine. These receptors all come from an adult who received the MenACWY meningococcal vaccine as a control. Both conserved end residues are part of each CDR3. The D gene is left open where the match is weak. Not all rows give a size; the values are once, few, many and, for expanded clones, a class.

>-|TRBJ1-2|TRBV9|-
TGTGCCAGCAGCGCCGCGACAACTAACTATGGCTACACCTTC
CASSAATTNYGYTF
>-|TRBJ1-6|TRBV5-4|TRBD1
TGTGCCAGCAGCTTGGTGGCAGGGGGCGGCAATTCACCCCTCCACTTT
CASSLVAGGGNSPLHF
>-|TRBJ2-3|TRBV6-6|-
TGTGCCAGCAGTGGAAGACTAGCCGAGGGGGTAGATACGCAGTATTTT
CASSGRLAEGVDTQYF
>few|TRBJ1-5|TRBV4-2|-
TGTGCCAGCAGCCAAGGGGTCGAGGCCAATCAGCCCCAGCATTTT
CASSQGVEANQPQHF
>-|TRBJ1-5|TRBV20-1|-
TGCAGTGCTAGTGGGGGATCAGGACAGCCCCAGCATTTT
CSASGGSGQPQHF
>once|TRBJ2-2|TRBV2|TRBD1
TGTGCCAGCAGTGGGCAGGGGGCGATCGGGGAGCTGTTTTTT
CASSGQGAIGELFF
>-|TRBJ1-5|TRBV30|-
TGTGCCTGGAGTGACCGGACGGTGAATCAGCCCCAGCATTTT
CAWSDRTVNQPQHF
>-|TRBJ2-5|TRBV6-5|-
TGTGCCAGCAGGGTAAGGGGGCAAGAGACCCAGTACTTC
CASRVRGQETQYF
>-|TRBJ2-7|TRBV5-5|-
TGTGCCAGCAGCCGCGGTAGGGAGTCCTACGAGCAGTACTTC
CASSRGRESYEQYF
>-|TRBJ1-2|TRBV25-1|-
TGTGCCAGCAGTGAAGGCCCCCAAAACTATGGCTACACCTTC
CASSEGPQNYGYTF
>-|TRBJ2-1|TRBV5-1|-
TGCGCCAGCAGCGCCTTAGGAAGCTCCTACAATGAGCAGTTCTTC
CASSALGSSYNEQFF
>-|TRBJ1-1|TRBV6-5|TRBD1
TGTGCCAGCAGTTACCCCGGGACAGGGAGGCCTGAAGCTTTCTTT
CASSYPGTGRPEAFF
>-|TRBJ1-3|TRBV7-2|-
TGTGCCAGCAGCCCTGGTTACTCTGGAAACACCATATATTTT
CASSPGYSGNTIYF
>-|TRBJ2-7|TRBV6-2/TRBV6-3|TRBD2
TGTGCCAGCAGTTACTCCCGCGGGAGGGACGACGAGCAGTACTTC
CASSYSRGRDDEQYF
>-|TRBJ1-5|TRBV4-3|-
TGCGCCAGCAGCCAAGACGGTGGAAATCAGCCCCAGCATTTT
CASSQDGGNQPQHF
>-|TRBJ1-2|TRBV5-1|-
TGCGCCAGCAGGTCCGGGACAACAACTTATGGCTACACCTTC
CASRSGTTTYGYTF
>-|TRBJ1-2|TRBV15|-
TGTGCCACCAGCAGAGGGGGGGGGCATGGTGGCTACACCTTC
CATSRGGGHGGYTF
>-|TRBJ2-3|TRBV7-9|TRBD1
TGTGCCAGCAGCCCACACAGGGGGAGACCAGATACGCAGTATTTT
CASSPHRGRPDTQYF
>-|TRBJ1-1|TRBV5-5|-
TGTGCCAGCAGCTTGTCAGAACAGAACACTGAAGCTTTCTTT
CASSLSEQNTEAFF
>-|TRBJ2-3|TRBV3-1/TRBV3-2|-
TGTGCCAGCAGCCAAGATAATCGGGGGACTACGCAGTATTTT
CASSQDNRGTTQYF
>few|TRBJ1-3|TRBV5-1|-
TGCGCCAGCAGCCGACGGGGGTTATATGGAAACACCATATATTTT
CASSRRGLYGNTIYF
>-|TRBJ2-7|TRBV5-6|TRBD1
TGTGCCAGCAGCCCCATTGGGACAGGAGGCGAGCAGTACTTC
CASSPIGTGGEQYF